This TCR beta chain was sequenced during a study of Ad26.COV2.S vaccination and SARS-CoV-2 variants. Overall study results and limits: Vaccine and placebo groups showed comparable non-spike TCR breadth. Vaccinees reportedly had broad spike-specific CD8+ and CD4+ T cell responses. There was a possibility that the TCR breadth and depth analyses underestimated total T cell responses.

Sequencing used immunoSEQ multiplex PCR; TCRdb keeps in-frame clones, though not all of them. The data show about 410,000 clones, 89% seen once. To note about this clone: Its antigen is still unknown.

Germline CDR1 is PRHDT and CDR2 is FYEKMQ (reference sequence). V gave up 1 base and J gave up 4 bases, with 11 bases separating them. The CDR3 is 14 amino acids. Treatment in this sample: roughly 20 received Ad26.COV2.S at low or high dose, single or two shots; roughly 5 received placebo; per-sample allocation not given. Each sample was drawn 63 days after the first injection (of vaccine or placebo). The source material was peripheral blood, sampled in a trial of Ad26.COV2.S vaccine versus placebo. The TCR sequence derives from a person between 18 and 65 years old who received the Ad26.COV2.S COVID-19 vaccine or a placebo. This rearrangement joins TRBV13 to TRBJ2-7; D is ambiguous. The CDR3 sequence is CASSLAPSSYEQYF. As DNA, the CDR3 is TGTGCCAGCAGCTTAGCCCCTTCCTCTTACGAGCAGTACTTC.